This TCR beta chain appears in the sequencing data of a study of cytomegalovirus exposure and HLA in healthy donors. Regarding the study as a whole: In a later analysis, TCR beta V- and J-gene trimming showed a link to a missense DCLRE1C variant. An analysis done earlier found most TCR beta V segments productive about 87% or about 30% of the time. The authors confirmed in vitro that a few CMV-associated chains were specific for CMV antigens.

With respect to this clone: Its antigen is unidentified.

This cohort consisted of healthy bone marrow donors. CDR1 SNHLY and CDR2 FYNNEI come from the germline V gene. V lost 6 bases to trimming and J lost 10 bases, with 21 bases between them. The CDR3 is made up of 15 amino acids. Amplification used 60 Vbeta primers and 13 Jbeta primers. The data were produced by immunoSEQ multiplex PCR, yet TCRdb's version contains in-frame clones alone and is incomplete. The table lists under 90,000 clones, 60% to 80% of them singletons. This receptor was identified in a man between 40 and 49 years old in good health and CMV-seronegative. The sequenced sample consisted of PBMCs. This chain uses TRBV2 with TRBJ1-4; D might be TRBD1 (6 bases). CDR3 coding DNA: TGTGCCAGCAGCGTACAGCGTTCAGTACAGGGAAAACTGTTTTTT. Encoded protein: CASSVQRSVQGKLFF. Drawing the rest from reference TRBV2 and TRBJ1-4, the complete variable domain is EPEVTQTPSHQVTQMGQEVILRCVPISNHLYFYWYRQILGQKVEFLVSFYNNEISEKSEIFDDQFSVERPDGSNFTLKIRSTKLEDSAMYFCASSVQRSVQGKLFFGSGTQLSVL.